This T cell receptor (beta chain) was sequenced for a study of tumor-infiltrating lymphocytes in primary liver carcinoma. Looking at the study overall: Each participant had primary liver carcinoma, and surgical resection was the treatment.

Points on this clonotype: Its antigen is unknown. A much larger clonotype is one base distant, so this may be a read error.

Overall study results and limits: Tumor region pairs outstripped tumor-adjacent and tumor-blood pairs in overlap.

The authors made TCR beta cDNA from approximately 490 ng total RNA with a constant-region primer. Three nested multiplex PCR rounds of slightly modified ARM-PCR generated TCR beta libraries. A C-beta reverse primer was combined with TRBV1-TRBV30 forward primers in the first two PCR rounds, and each round had approximately 9 cycles. Each CDR3 protein is one row after TCRdb ran MiXCR on the multiplex PCR reads. The top ten clones hold approximately 17% of a sample with just over 300,000 distinct CDR3 sequences, roughly three fifths of them seen once. Unsorted whole blood served as the source of blood RNA, and germline DNA was extracted as well. The CDR3 has 15 residues. Per the germline V gene, CDR1 is MNHEY and CDR2 is SVGEGT.

V is TRBV6-2 or TRBV6-3 and J is TRBJ2-2, with a tentative D call TRBD1 (6 bases). The sequencing input was peripheral blood. The origin of this receptor is a woman younger than 45 with primary liver carcinoma and hepatitis B virus infection. The CDR3 protein is CASSSTGMGTGELVF. DNA for the CDR3: TGTGCCAGCAGCAGTACAGGGATGGGCACCGGGGAGCTGGTTTTT.